A selection of T cell receptor beta chains follows, all from one sample in a study of blood T cell repertoires in COVID-19. The table came from immunoSEQ multiplex PCR; TCRdb's copy has only in-frame clones and leaves some out. The sample has about 260,000 clones, approximately 86% seen once. The sequencing input was peripheral blood. These receptors all stem from a man in his thirties or forties with active or convalescent COVID-19. CDR3s include the opening cysteine and the closing phenylalanine or tryptophan. A D gene is named only where the DNA matches it firmly.

TRBJ1-1	TRBV6-5	-	TGTGCCAGCAGTTACCCCGGACAGTTTAACACTGAAGCTTTCTTT	CASSYPGQFNTEAFF
TRBJ1-4	TRBV7-6	-	TGTGCCAGCAGCCCCCGGACTAATGAAAAACTGTTTTTT	CASSPRTNEKLFF
TRBJ1-2	TRBV11-2	TRBD1	TGTGCCAGCAGCTTGGAAGGGACAGGGCTTGTTGGCTACACCTTC	CASSLEGTGLVGYTF
TRBJ1-4	TRBV9	-	TGTGCCAGCAGCACTCAGACAGGAGCGAATGAAAAACTGTTTTTT	CASSTQTGANEKLFF
TRBJ1-6	TRBV18	TRBD1	TGTGCCAGCTCACCCGGAGGGGGCTTGGTGTCACCCCTCCACTTT	CASSPGGGLVSPLHF
TRBJ2-3	TRBV4-3	TRBD2	TGCGCCAGCAGCCAAGATGCTGCGGGGGGGGATACAGATACGCAGTATTTT	CASSQDAAGGDTDTQYF
TRBJ1-5	TRBV28	-	TGTGCCAGCAGTACCAGTGATCAGCCCCAGCATTTT	CASSTSDQPQHF
TRBJ1-2	TRBV5-5	TRBD1	TGTGCCAGCAGTTCAGACTTCCCGGGACAGAGCAACTATGGCTACACCTTC	CASSSDFPGQSNYGYTF
TRBJ2-7	TRBV21-1	-	TGTGCCAGCAGCAAAGCGGGGACAGGCTACGAGCAGTACTTC	CASSKAGTGYEQYF
TRBJ2-5	TRBV5-1	-	TGCGCCAGCAGCTCACAGGGTCTAGAGACCCAGTACTTC	CASSSQGLETQYF
TRBJ1-5	TRBV19	-	TGTGCCAGTAGTCCTCGCCAGGTTACTCAGCCCCAGCATTTT	CASSPRQVTQPQHF